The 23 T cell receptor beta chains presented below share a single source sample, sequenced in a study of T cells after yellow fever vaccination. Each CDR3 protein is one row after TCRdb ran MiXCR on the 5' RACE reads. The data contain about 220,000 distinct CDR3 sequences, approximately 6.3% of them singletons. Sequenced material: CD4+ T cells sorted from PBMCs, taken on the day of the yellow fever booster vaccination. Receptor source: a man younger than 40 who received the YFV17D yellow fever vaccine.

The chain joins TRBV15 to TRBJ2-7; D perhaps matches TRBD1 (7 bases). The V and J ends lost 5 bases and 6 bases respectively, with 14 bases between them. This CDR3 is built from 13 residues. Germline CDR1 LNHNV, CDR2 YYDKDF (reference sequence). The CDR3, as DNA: TGTGCCACCAGCCCGTGGAGGGGGCCCGAGCAGTACTTC. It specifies CATSPWRGPEQYF. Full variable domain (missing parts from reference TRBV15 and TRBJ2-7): DAMVIQNPRYQVTQFGKPVTLSCSQTLNHNVMYWYQQKSSQAPKLLFHYYDKDFNNEADTPDNFQSRRPNTSFCFLDIRSPGLGDTAMYLCATSPWRGPEQYFGPGTRLTVT.

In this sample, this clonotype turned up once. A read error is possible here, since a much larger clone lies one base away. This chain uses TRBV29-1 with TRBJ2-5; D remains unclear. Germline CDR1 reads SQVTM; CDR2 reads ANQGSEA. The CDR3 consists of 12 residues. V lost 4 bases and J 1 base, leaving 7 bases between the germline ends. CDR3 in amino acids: CSVVWVQETQYF. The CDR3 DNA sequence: TGCAGCGTTGTATGGGTCCAAGAGACCCAGTACTTC.

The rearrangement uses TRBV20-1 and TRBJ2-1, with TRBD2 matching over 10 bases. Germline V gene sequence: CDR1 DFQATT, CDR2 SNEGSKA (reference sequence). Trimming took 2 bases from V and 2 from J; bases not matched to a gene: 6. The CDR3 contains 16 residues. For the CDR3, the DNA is TGCAGTGCTAGATCCGGGACTAGCGACACCTACAATGAGCAGTTCTTC. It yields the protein CSARSGTSDTYNEQFF.

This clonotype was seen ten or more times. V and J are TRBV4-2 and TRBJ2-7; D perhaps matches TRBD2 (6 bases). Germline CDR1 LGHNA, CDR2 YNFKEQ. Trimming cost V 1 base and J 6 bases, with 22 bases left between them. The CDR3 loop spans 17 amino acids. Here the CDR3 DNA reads TGTGCCAGCAGCCAAGTCCAGACTAGTCAGGGCTTTAGCGAGCAGTACTTC. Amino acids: CASSQVQTSQGFSEQYF.

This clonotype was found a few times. CDR3 in amino acids: CASSQAHRPTDTQYF. CDR3 nucleotide sequence: TGTGCCAGCAGCCAAGCTCACAGACCCACAGATACGCAGTATTTT. This chain connects TRBV3-1 to TRBJ2-3; D is uncertain. The V gene lost 1 base and the J gene lost 2 bases, with 10 bases spanning the gap. From germline, CDR1 is LGHDT and CDR2 YNNKEL (reference sequence). The CDR3 is 15 residues long.

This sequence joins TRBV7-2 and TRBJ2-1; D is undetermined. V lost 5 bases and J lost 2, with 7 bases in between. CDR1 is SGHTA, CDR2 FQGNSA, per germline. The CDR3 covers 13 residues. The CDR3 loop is CASSPIAYNEQFF. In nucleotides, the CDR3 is TGTGCCAGCAGCCCCATAGCCTACAATGAGCAGTTCTTC.

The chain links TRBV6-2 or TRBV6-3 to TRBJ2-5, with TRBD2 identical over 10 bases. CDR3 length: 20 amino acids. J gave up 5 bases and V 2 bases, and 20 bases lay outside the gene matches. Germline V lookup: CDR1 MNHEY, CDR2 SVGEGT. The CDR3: CASSYTPAPGLAQTRETQYF. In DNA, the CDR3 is TGTGCCAGCAGTTACACCCCAGCACCGGGACTAGCGCAAACGAGGGAGACCCAGTACTTC.

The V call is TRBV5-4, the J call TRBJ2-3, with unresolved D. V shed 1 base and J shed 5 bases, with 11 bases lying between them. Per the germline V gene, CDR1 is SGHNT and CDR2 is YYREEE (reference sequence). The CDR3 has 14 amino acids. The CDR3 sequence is CASSLSDSGDTQYF. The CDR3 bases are TGTGCCAGCAGCTTGAGCGACTCTGGAGATACGCAGTATTTT.

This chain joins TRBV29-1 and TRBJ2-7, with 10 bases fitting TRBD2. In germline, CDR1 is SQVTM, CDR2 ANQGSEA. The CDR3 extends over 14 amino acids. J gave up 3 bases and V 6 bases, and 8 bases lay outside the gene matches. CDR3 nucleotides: TGCAGCGTCGTTACGGGACTAGCGTACTACGAGCAGTACTTC. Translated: CSVVTGLAYYEQYF.

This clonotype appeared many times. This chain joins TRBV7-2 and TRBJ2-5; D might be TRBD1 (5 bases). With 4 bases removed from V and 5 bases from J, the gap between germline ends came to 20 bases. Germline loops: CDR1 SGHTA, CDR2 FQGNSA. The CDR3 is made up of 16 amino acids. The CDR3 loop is CASSSPRPQGGETQYF. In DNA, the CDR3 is TGTGCCAGCAGCTCCCCTCGGCCTCAGGGTGGGGAGACCCAGTACTTC.

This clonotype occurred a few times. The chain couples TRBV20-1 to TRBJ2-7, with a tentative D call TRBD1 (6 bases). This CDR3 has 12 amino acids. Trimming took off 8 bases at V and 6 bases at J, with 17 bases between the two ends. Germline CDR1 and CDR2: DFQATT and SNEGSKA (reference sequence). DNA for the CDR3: TGCAGTCCCTCCCAGGGGCCCGCCGAGCAGTACTTC. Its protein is CSPSQGPAEQYF.

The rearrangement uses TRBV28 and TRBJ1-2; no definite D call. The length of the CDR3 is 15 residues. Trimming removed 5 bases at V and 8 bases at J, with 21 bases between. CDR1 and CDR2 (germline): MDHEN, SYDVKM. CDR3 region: CASSPPRPRVEGYTF. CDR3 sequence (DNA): TGTGCCAGCAGTCCCCCCAGGCCACGGGTCGAGGGCTACACCTTC.

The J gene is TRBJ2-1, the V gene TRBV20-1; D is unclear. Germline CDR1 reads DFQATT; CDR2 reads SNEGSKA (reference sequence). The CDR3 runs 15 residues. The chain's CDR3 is CFARDALIPYNEQFF. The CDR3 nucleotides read TGCTTTGCTAGAGATGCCCTTATACCCTACAATGAGCAGTTCTTC.

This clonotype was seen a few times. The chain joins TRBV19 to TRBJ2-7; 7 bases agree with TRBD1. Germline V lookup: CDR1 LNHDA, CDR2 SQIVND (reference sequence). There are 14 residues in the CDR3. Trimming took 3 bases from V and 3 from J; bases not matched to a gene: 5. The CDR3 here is CASSMTGTDYEQYF. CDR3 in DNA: TGTGCCAGTAGTATGACCGGGACAGACTACGAGCAGTACTTC. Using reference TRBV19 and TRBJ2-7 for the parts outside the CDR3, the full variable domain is DGGITQSPKYLFRKEGQNVTLSCEQNLNHDAMYWYRQDPGQGLRLIYYSQIVNDFQKGDIAEGYSVSREKKESFPLTVTSAQKNPTAFYLCASSMTGTDYEQYFGPGTRLTVT.

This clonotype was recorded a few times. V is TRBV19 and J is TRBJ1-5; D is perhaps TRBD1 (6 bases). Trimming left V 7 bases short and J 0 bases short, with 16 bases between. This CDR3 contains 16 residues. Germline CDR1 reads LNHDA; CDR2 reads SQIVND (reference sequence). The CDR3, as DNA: TGTGCCAGTAAGGGACGGGGGGCTCATAGCAATCAGCCCCAGCATTTT. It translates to CASKGRGAHSNQPQHF.

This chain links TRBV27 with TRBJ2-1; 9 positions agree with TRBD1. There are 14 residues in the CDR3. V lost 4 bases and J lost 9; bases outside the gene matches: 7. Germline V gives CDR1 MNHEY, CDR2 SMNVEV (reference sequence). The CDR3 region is CASSYRGRLPEQFF. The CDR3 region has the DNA TGTGCCAGCAGTTACAGGGGGCGACTGCCTGAGCAGTTCTTC.

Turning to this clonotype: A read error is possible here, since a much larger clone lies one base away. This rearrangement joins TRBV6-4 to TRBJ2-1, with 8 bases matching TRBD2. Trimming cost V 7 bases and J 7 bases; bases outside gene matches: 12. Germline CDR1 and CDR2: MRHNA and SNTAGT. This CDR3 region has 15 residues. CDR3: CASKGWREARNEQFF. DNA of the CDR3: TGTGCCAGCAAAGGGTGGCGGGAGGCCCGGAATGAGCAGTTCTTC.

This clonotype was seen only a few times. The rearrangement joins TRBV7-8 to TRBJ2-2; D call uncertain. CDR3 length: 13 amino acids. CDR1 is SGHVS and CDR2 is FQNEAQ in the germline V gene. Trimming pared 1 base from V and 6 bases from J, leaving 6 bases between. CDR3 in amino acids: CASSLGVAGELFF. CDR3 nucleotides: TGTGCCAGCAGCTTAGGTGTCGCCGGGGAGCTGTTTTTT.

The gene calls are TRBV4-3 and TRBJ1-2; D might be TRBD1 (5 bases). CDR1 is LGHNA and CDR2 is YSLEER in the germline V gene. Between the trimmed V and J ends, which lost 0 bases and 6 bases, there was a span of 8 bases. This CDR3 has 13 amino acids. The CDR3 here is CASSQDGGDGYTF. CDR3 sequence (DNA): TGCGCCAGCAGCCAAGATGGAGGGGATGGCTACACCTTC.

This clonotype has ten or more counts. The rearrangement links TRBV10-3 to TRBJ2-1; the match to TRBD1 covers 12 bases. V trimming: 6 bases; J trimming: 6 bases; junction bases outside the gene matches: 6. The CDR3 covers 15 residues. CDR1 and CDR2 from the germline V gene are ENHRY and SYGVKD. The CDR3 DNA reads TGTGCCATCAGGGGAGGGACAGGGGGCATCAATGAGCAGTTCTTC. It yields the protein CAIRGGTGGINEQFF.

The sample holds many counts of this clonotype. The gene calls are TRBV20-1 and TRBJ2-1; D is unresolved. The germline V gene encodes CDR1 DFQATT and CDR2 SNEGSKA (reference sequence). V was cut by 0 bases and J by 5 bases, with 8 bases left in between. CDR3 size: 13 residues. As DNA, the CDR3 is TGCAGTGCTAGAGATCCCCGTAACAATGAGCAGTTCTTC. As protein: CSARDPRNNEQFF.

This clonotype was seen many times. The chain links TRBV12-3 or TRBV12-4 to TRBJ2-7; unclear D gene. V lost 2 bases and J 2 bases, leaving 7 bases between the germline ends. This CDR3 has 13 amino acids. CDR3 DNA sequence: TGTGCCAGCAGTTTATTACTGGCCTACGAGCAGTACTTC. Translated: CASSLLLAYEQYF.

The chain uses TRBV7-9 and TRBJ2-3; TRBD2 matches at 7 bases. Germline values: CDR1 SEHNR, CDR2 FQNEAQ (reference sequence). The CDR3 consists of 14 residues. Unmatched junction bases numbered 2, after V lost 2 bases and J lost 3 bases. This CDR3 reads CASSLFSGTDTQYF. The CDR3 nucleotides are TGTGCCAGCAGCTTATTTAGCGGGACAGATACGCAGTATTTT.